The 7 T cell receptor beta chains below come from one sample, sequenced in a study of CD8 T cells in Susac syndrome. RNA totalling roughly 0.45 to 1 ug underwent reverse transcription with random hexamers. TCRdb redid the calling of the immunoSEQ multiplex PCR reads with MiXCR, one entry per CDR3 protein. The table lists about 300,000 distinct CDR3 sequences, about 91% of them singletons. The sequencing input was CD8+ T cells from PBMCs. These receptor sequences come from a human donor with multiple sclerosis.

The chain has TRBV20-1 and TRBJ2-1; D is unresolved. V lost 0 bases and J lost 3, with 15 bases in between. The CDR3 loop spans 16 amino acids. Germline values: CDR1 DFQATT, CDR2 SNEGSKA (reference sequence). The CDR3 is CSARDLLSISYNEQFF. In nucleotides, the CDR3 is TGCAGTGCTAGAGATCTACTGAGTATTAGCTACAATGAGCAGTTCTTC.

This chain uses TRBV7-9 with TRBJ2-7; a possible D gene is TRBD1 (5 bases). Per germline, CDR1 SEHNR and CDR2 FQNEAQ (reference sequence). The length of the CDR3 is 14 residues. Trimming removed 5 bases from V and 2 bases from J, with 13 bases in between. The CDR3 DNA reads TGTGCCAGCAGCACGACCCTAGGGGCCTACGAGCAGTACTTC. The encoded protein is CASSTTLGAYEQYF.

The CDR3: CATLAQGVSSYNEQFF. CDR3 coding DNA: TGTGCTACCTTGGCCCAAGGGGTGAGCTCCTACAATGAGCAGTTCTTC. The rearrangement joins TRBV19 to TRBJ2-1, with D maybe TRBD1 (5 bases). The CDR3 consists of 16 residues. The germline V gene has CDR1 LNHDA and CDR2 SQIVND (reference sequence).

This chain uses TRBV10-3 with TRBJ2-3; D remains unclear. Trimming cost V 1 base and J 0 bases, with 8 bases left between them. The CDR3 runs 15 residues. The germline CDR1 and CDR2 sequences are ENHRY and SYGVKD. This chain's CDR3 is CAISELQFSTDTQYF. The CDR3 DNA reads as TGTGCCATCAGTGAGTTACAGTTCAGCACAGATACGCAGTATTTT.

This chain joins TRBV16 and TRBJ2-7; 7 bases are a match to TRBD2. V lost 0 bases and J lost 2; bases outside the gene matches: 7. The germline gives CDR1 KGHSY, CDR2 FQNENV. The CDR3 loop spans 16 amino acids. The CDR3 DNA is TGTGCCAGCAGCCAATCCCTCGGGGGGACCACCTACGAGCAGTACTTC. Translated, it gives CASSQSLGGTTYEQYF.

This chain links TRBV4-2 with TRBJ2-3; TRBD1 agrees at 7 bases. The germline CDR1 and CDR2 sequences are LGHNA and YNFKEQ. The V segment lost 1 base and the J segment 4 bases; nucleotides outside the gene matches: 11. The CDR3 length is 17 residues. The CDR3 region has the DNA TGTGCCAGCAGCCAAGGGACAGGAAGATTGGGTGCAGATACGCAGTATTTT. Translated: CASSQGTGRLGADTQYF.

The chain recombines TRBV12-3 or TRBV12-4 with TRBJ2-7, with D tentatively TRBD1 or TRBD2 (5 bases each). V was pared by 6 bases and J by 5 bases, with 14 bases between. This CDR3 spans 13 amino acids. The CDR3 region is CASSRGGRDEQYF. The CDR3 bases are TGTGCCAGCAGCCGTGGGGGTAGGGACGAGCAGTACTTC.